Below, one T cell receptor (beta chain) is given with its context. This sample is drawn from a study of blood T cell repertoires in COVID-19. Whole-study context: Specimens from acute and convalescent COVID-19 originated in the United States, Italy and Spain. Nucleic acid was either cDNA or gDNA, and it came from T cells, B-cell-depleted T cells, or PBMCs.

Generated by immunoSEQ multiplex PCR, the TCRdb table keeps only in-frame clones and is missing some. The data hold roughly 120,000 clones, with roughly 84% observed a single time. V shed 5 bases, J shed 4 bases, and the junction held 6 bases outside the gene matches. CDR1 SGHVS and CDR2 FQNEAQ come from the germline V gene. This CDR3 is 15 amino acids long. The genes are TRBV7-8 and TRBJ1-5; 9 bases align to TRBD1. The TCR sequence derives from a man aged 35 to 55 with acute or convalescent COVID-19. Specimen: peripheral blood. The chain's CDR3 is CASSQRGTGNQPQHF. CDR3 coding DNA: TGTGCCAGCAGCCAGAGGGGGACAGGGAATCAGCCCCAGCATTTT.